This entry features one T cell receptor beta chain sequence. The protocol was immunoSEQ multiplex PCR, while the TCRdb copy is restricted to in-frame clones and leaves out a portion. The data hold around 380,000 clones, with 81% observed a single time. These data come from a study of blood T cell repertoires in COVID-19. Looked up from germline, CDR1 is SGHKS and CDR2 is YYEKEE (reference sequence). The CDR3 length is 15 residues. V shed 9 bases and J 0 bases; nucleotides not matched to a gene: 9. This clonotype originated in a human donor with acute or convalescent COVID-19. The donor label of this sample is uncertain. V is TRBV5-5 and J is TRBJ1-3; 7 nucleotides align to TRBD1. The sequenced sample was peripheral blood. The CDR3 DNA sequence: TGTGCCACAAGCCGGTGGGACAGCTCTGGAAACACCATATATTTT. Amino acids: CATSRWDSSGNTIYF.